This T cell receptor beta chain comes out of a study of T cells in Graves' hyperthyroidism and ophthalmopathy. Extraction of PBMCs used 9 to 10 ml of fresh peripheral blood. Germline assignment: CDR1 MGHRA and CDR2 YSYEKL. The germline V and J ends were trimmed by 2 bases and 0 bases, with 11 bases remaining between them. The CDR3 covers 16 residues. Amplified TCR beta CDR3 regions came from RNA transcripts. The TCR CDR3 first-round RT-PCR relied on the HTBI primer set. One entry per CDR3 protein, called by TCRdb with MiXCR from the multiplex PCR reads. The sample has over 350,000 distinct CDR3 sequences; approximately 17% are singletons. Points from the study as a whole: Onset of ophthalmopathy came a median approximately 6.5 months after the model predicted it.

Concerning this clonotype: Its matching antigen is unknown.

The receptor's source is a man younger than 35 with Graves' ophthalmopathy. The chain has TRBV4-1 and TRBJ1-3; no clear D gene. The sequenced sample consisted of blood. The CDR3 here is CASSQSTLYSGNTIYF. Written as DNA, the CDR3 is TGCGCCAGCAGCCAATCTACTCTCTACTCTGGAAACACCATATATTTT.